These T cell receptor beta chains were read from a single sample in a study of blood T cell repertoires in COVID-19. Generated by immunoSEQ multiplex PCR, the TCRdb table keeps only in-frame clones and is missing some. The sample has roughly 78,000 clones, around nine tenths seen once. Sequenced input: peripheral blood. These receptors were obtained from a man between 60 and 75 years old with acute or convalescent COVID-19. The CDR3 runs from the conserved cysteine through the conserved F or W. The D gene is left open where the match is weak. The size field is filled for only some rows; it gives once, few, many or a size class.

>TRBD1|TRBV6-6|TRBJ1-5|NA
CASSSTGMSNQPQHF
TGTGCCAGCAGTTCGACAGGGATGAGCAATCAGCCCCAGCATTTT
>TRBD2|TRBV5-6|TRBJ2-7|NA
CASSSPGLAGGYEQYF
TGTGCCAGCAGCTCTCCGGGACTAGCGGGCGGCTACGAGCAGTACTTC
>NA|TRBV12-5|TRBJ1-2|once
CASGGGYTF
TGTGCTAGCGGAGGAGGCTACACCTTC
>NA|TRBV6-4|TRBJ2-2|NA
CASSRTDLGANTGELFF
TGTGCCAGCAGTCGGACAGACCTTGGCGCGAACACCGGGGAGCTGTTTTTT
>TRBD1|TRBV2|TRBJ1-2|NA
CASSEGQYYGYTF
TGTGCCAGCAGTGAGGGACAGTACTATGGCTACACCTTC
>NA|TRBV14|TRBJ2-7|NA
CASSQGPGPYEQYF
TGTGCCAGCAGCCAAGGGCCTGGGCCCTACGAGCAGTACTTC
>NA|TRBV28|TRBJ1-2|NA
CASSLPTDGTYGYTF
TGTGCCAGCAGTTTACCCACAGACGGCACCTATGGCTACACCTTC
>NA|TRBV5-6|TRBJ2-3|NA
CASSQTDTQYF
TGTGCCAGCAGCCAGACAGATACGCAGTATTTT
>TRBD1|TRBV3-1/TRBV3-2|TRBJ1-5|NA
CASSQRGLQPQHF
TGTGCCAGCAGCCAGAGGGGGCTTCAGCCCCAGCATTTT
>NA|TRBV24-1|TRBJ2-4|NA
CATSDLGQGENIQYF
TGTGCCACCAGTGATTTGGGTCAGGGCGAAAACATTCAGTACTTC
>TRBD1|TRBV19|TRBJ2-7|NA
CASSLPGQNSYEQYF
TGTGCCAGTAGTCTACCGGGACAGAACTCCTACGAGCAGTACTTC
>TRBD1|TRBV6-4|TRBJ1-2|NA
CASKGDRGRGNYGYTF
TGTGCCAGCAAAGGGGACAGGGGGCGCGGTAACTATGGCTACACCTTC
>NA|TRBV5-1|TRBJ2-7|NA
CASSLGGSETYEQYF
TGCGCCAGCAGCTTGGGTGGCAGCGAAACCTACGAGCAGTACTTC
>TRBD2|TRBV6-5|TRBJ2-7|NA
CASSLTSDYEQYF
TGTGCCAGCAGTCTTACTAGCGACTACGAGCAGTACTTC
>NA|TRBV6-6|TRBJ2-5|few
CASSGSQETQYF
TGTGCCAGCAGTGGCAGCCAAGAGACCCAGTACTTC
>TRBD1|TRBV6-5|TRBJ1-1|NA
CASIPRGDTEAFF
TGTGCCAGCATTCCCAGGGGGGACACTGAAGCTTTCTTT
>NA|TRBV7-3|TRBJ1-1|NA
CASSLLGQENTEAFF
TGTGCCAGCAGCCTCCTAGGACAAGAGAACACTGAAGCTTTCTTT
>TRBD1|TRBV5-1|TRBJ1-6|NA
CASSVDRGNSPLHF
TGCGCCAGCAGCGTTGACAGGGGTAATTCACCCCTCCACTTT
>NA|TRBV30|TRBJ1-2|NA
CAQGRGGSYTF
TGTGCCCAAGGGAGAGGAGGGAGCTACACCTTC
>TRBD1|TRBV30|TRBJ1-4|NA
CAWDRVDEKLFF
TGTGCCTGGGACAGGGTCGATGAAAAACTGTTTTTT
>TRBD1|TRBV24-1|TRBJ1-2|NA
CATSDPTGDLHGYTF
TGTGCCACCAGTGATCCGACAGGGGATCTCCATGGCTACACCTTC
>NA|TRBV20-1|TRBJ1-4|NA
CSALTGEKLFF
TGCAGTGCTCTTACGGGTGAAAAACTGTTTTTT
>NA|TRBV6-1|TRBJ2-6|NA
CASSAPVLSGANVLTF
TGTGCCAGCAGTGCCCCGGTTCTCTCTGGGGCCAACGTCCTGACTTTC